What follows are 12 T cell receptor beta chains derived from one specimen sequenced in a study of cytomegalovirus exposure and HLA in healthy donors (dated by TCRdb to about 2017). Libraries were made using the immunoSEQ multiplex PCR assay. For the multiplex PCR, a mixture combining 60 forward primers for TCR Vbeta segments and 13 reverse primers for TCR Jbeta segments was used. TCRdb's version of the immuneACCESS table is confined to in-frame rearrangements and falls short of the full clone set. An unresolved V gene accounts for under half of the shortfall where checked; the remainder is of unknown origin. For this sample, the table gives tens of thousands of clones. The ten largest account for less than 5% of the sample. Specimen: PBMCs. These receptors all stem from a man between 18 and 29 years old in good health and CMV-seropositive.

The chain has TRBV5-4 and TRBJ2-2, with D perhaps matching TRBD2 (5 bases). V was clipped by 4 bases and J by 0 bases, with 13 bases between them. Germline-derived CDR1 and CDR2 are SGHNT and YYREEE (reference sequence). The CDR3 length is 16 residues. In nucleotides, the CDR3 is TGTGCCAGCAGCCCAGCGGCGGCCGCGAACACCGGGGAGCTGTTTTTT. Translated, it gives CASSPAAAANTGELFF.

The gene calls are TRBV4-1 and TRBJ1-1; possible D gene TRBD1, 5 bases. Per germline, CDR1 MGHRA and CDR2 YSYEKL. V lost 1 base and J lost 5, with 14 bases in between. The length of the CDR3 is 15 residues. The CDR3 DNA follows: TGCGCCAGCAGCCAAGGATGGGGCACGAATACTGAAGCTTTCTTT. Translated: CASSQGWGTNTEAFF.

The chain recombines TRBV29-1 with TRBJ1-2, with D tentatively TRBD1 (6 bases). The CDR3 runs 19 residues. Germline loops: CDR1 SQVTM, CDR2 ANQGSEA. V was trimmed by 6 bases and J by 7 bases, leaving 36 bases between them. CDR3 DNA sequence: TGCAGCGTCCCATCATTACACGGGACAAGCAATATATTGGTTGGTGGCTACACCTTC. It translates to CSVPSLHGTSNILVGGYTF.

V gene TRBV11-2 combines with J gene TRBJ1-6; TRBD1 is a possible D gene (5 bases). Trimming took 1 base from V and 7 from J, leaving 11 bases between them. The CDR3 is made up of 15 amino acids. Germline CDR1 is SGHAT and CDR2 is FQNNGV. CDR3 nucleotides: TGTGCCAGCAGCTTAGGCGGGACCGGGAATTCACCCCTCCACTTT. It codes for CASSLGGTGNSPLHF. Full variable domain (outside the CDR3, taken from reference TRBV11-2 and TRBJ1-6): EAGVAQSPRYKIIEKRQSVAFWCNPISGHATLYWYQQILGQGPKLLIQFQNNGVVDDSQLPKDRFSAERLKGVDSTLKIQPAKLEDSAVYLCASSLGGTGNSPLHFGNGTRLTVT.

The CDR3 here is CASSHPGTDYGYTF. DNA for the CDR3: TGCGCCAGCAGCCACCCCGGGACAGACTATGGCTACACCTTC. This chain links TRBV5-1 with TRBJ1-2; TRBD1 matches 7 bases. The CDR3 covers 14 residues. Germline V gene lookup returns CDR1 SGHRS and CDR2 YFSETQ. V trimming: 4 bases; J trimming: 3 bases; junction bases outside the gene matches: 6. The full variable domain, in which reference TRBV5-1 and TRBJ1-2 provide the parts outside the CDR3, is KAGVTQTPRYLIKTRGQQVTLSCSPISGHRSVSWYQQTPGQGLQFLFEYFSETQRNKGNFPGRFSGRQFSNSRSEMNVSTLELGDSALYLCASSHPGTDYGYTFGSGTRLTVV.

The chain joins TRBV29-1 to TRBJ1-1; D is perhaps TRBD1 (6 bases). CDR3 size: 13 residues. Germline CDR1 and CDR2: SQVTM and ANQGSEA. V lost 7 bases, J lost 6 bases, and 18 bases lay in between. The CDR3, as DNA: TGCAGCGGTGCAGAGCAGGGGCCATCTGAAGCTTTCTTT. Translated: CSGAEQGPSEAFF.

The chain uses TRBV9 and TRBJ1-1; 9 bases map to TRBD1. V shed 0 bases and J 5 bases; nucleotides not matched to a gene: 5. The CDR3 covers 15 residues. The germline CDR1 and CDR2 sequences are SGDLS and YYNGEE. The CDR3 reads CASSVGTGGITEAFF. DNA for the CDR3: TGTGCCAGCAGCGTAGGAACAGGGGGCATAACTGAAGCTTTCTTT.

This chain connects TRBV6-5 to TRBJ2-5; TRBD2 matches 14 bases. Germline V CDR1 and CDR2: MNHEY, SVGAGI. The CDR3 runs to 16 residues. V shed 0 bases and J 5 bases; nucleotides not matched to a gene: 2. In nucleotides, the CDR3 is TGTGCCAGCAGTTACTCCGGGACTAGCGGGAGTGAGACCCAGTACTTC. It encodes CASSYSGTSGSETQYF.

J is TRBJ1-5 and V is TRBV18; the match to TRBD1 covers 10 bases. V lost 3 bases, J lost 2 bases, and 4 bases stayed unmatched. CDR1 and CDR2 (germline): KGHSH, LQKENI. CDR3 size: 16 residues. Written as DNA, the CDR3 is TGTGCCAGCTCACCCGCCGGGACAGGGGGCAATCAGCCCCAGCATTTT. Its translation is CASSPAGTGGNQPQHF.

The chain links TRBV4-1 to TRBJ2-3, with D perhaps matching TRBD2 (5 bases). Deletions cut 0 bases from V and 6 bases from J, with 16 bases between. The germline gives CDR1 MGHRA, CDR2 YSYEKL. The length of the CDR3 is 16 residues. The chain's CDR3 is CASSQDPRSGWDTQYF. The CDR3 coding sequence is TGCGCCAGCAGCCAAGATCCTCGTTCGGGGTGGGATACGCAGTATTTT.

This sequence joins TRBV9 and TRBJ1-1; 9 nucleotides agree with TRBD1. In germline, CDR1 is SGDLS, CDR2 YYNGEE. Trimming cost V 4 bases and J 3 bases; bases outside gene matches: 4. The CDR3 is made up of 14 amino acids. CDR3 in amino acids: CASSPRTGDTEAFF. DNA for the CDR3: TGTGCCAGCAGCCCCAGGACAGGGGACACTGAAGCTTTCTTT.

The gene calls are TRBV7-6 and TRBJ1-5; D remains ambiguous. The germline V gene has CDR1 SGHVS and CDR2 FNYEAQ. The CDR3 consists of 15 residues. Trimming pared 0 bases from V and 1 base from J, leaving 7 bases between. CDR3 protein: CASSLADGSNQPQHF. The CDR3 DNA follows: TGTGCCAGCAGCTTAGCCGACGGGAGCAATCAGCCCCAGCATTTT. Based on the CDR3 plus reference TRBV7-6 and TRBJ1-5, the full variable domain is GAGVSQSPRYKVTKRGQDVALRCDPISGHVSLYWYRQALGQGPEFLTYFNYEAQQDKSGLPNDRFSAERPEGSISTLTIQRTEQRDSAMYRCASSLADGSNQPQHFGDGTRLSIL.